These 8 T cell receptor beta chains were all obtained from the same sample, sequenced in a study of T cell repertoires in cytomegalovirus infection. TCRdb reanalysed the reads using MiXCR and keeps one entry per CDR3 protein. The sample has 600,000 to 800,000 distinct CDR3 sequences, 20% to 30% seen once. Sequenced: CD8+ T cells from PBMCs. Receptors were obtained from a human donor in good health (CMV status not recorded). Some clones in this sample may be carry-over from other donors' samples.

In this sample, this clonotype turned up a few times. No DNA is shown, since the ends of the CDR3 on it are uncertain; the CDR3 is the one TCRdb lists. The chain carries TRBV6-5 and TRBJ2-5; TRBD1, the D gene given by the table, was not confirmed from the DNA. The CDR3 has 16 amino acids, counting both end residues. Germline lookup yields CDR1 MNHEY and CDR2 SVGAGI. Here the CDR3 reads CASSLGTGQGKETQYF.

The table lists this clonotype with a few counts. The CDR3 sequence: CASSRGRRTQNQPQHF. In DNA form, the CDR3 reads TGTGCCAGCAGTAGAGGACGGAGGACCCAAAATCAGCCCCAGCATTTT. This chain joins TRBV12-3 or TRBV12-4 and TRBJ1-5; no clear D. The CDR3 runs 16 residues. V was pared by 5 bases and J by 4 bases, with 18 bases between.

The CDR3 loop is CASGSTDGLYTDTQYF. Written as DNA, the CDR3 is TGTGCCAGCGGGTCTACCGATGGTCTTTACACAGATACGCAGTATTTT. The genes are TRBV27 and TRBJ2-3; D is ambiguous. Trimming stripped 8 bases from V and 2 bases from J, with 20 bases between. CDR1 and CDR2 from the germline V gene are MNHEY and SMNVEV (reference sequence). This CDR3 is built from 16 residues.

The sample holds a few counts of this clonotype. The chain has TRBV7-9 and TRBJ2-3; D is ambiguous. This CDR3 has 11 amino acids. Germline V CDR1 and CDR2: SEHNR, FQNEAQ (reference sequence). The germline V and J ends were trimmed by 5 bases and 6 bases, with 6 bases remaining between them. The CDR3 region is CASSRKDTQYF. The CDR3 DNA reads TGTGCCAGCAGCCGGAAGGATACGCAGTATTTT.

This chain connects TRBV15 to TRBJ2-5; possibly TRBD2 for D (7 bases). V was shortened by 0 bases and J by 6 bases, with 14 bases between the two germline ends. This CDR3 spans 15 amino acids. Germline lookup yields CDR1 LNHNV and CDR2 YYDKDF (reference sequence). Here the CDR3 DNA reads TGTGCCACCAGCAGAGATCGCGGGGGCGAGAAGACCCAGTACTTC. As protein: CATSRDRGGEKTQYF.

This clonotype was seen repeatedly, ten times or more. The chain uses TRBV11-2 and TRBJ2-2; D is tentatively TRBD1 or TRBD2 (5 bases each). The V end was cut by 5 bases, the J end by 9 bases, with 16 bases between. Germline V gene sequence: CDR1 SGHAT, CDR2 FQNNGV. The length of the CDR3 is 14 residues. The CDR3 nucleotides are TGTGCCAGCAGCCTCGGGACGGAGTGGTGGGAGCTGTTTTTT. It codes for CASSLGTEWWELFF.

This clonotype was counted many times. This chain links TRBV7-9 with TRBJ1-2, with unresolved D. The V end was cut by 4 bases, the J end by 9 bases, with 12 bases between. This CDR3 contains 12 residues. The germline V gene encodes CDR1 SEHNR and CDR2 FQNEAQ (reference sequence). CDR3 in DNA: TGTGCCAGCAGCTCTGAGGCAGCCCGCTACACCTTC. The encoded protein is CASSSEAARYTF.

The CDR3 nucleotides are TGTGCCAGCAGTTACAGAGCCCTAGCGGGGGCGCCGGATGAGCAGTTCTTC. This translates into CASSYRALAGAPDEQFF. The chain links TRBV6-2 or TRBV6-3 to TRBJ2-1; 10 bases are a match to TRBD2. The length of the CDR3 is 17 residues. The germline V gene encodes CDR1 MNHEY and CDR2 SVGEGT. V lost 2 bases and J lost 8; bases outside the gene matches: 12.